Described below is a single T cell receptor (beta chain) sequence and its context. Original processing methods: Reference gene primer amplification in the assay estimated nucleated cell counts. Only in-frame clones appear in the TCRdb table, and some are missing; sequencing was by immunoSEQ multiplex PCR. V, J and clone size were drawn from that table, and D and trimming were deduced from the DNA. The data contain 30,000 to 45,000 clones, around four fifths of them singletons. The data were taken from a study of blood T cell repertoires in COVID-19. Background on the study: Samples representing acute and convalescent COVID-19 were sourced from the United States, Italy and Spain. From T cells, B-cell-depleted T cells, or PBMCs came the material, which was cDNA or gDNA.

Germline loops: CDR1 SQVTM, CDR2 ANQGSEA. V was clipped by 6 bases and J by 7 bases, with 15 bases between them. The CDR3 is 12 residues long. What was sequenced was peripheral blood. The TCR sequence derives from a human donor in a cohort sampled during active COVID-19. The rearrangement links TRBV29-1 to TRBJ1-1, with D maybe TRBD1 (6 bases). CDR3 DNA sequence: TGCAGCGTGGAGAGGGGGTTGGATGAAGCTTTCTTT. It specifies CSVERGLDEAFF.